Described below is a single T cell receptor (beta chain) sequence and its context. Antigen specificity is unknown. The method was immunoSEQ multiplex PCR; TCRdb's version includes in-frame clones alone and lacks a portion of them. The table records just under 30,000 clones, 75% to 80% of them present only once. The CDR3 runs to 14 residues. V gave up 2 bases and J gave up 3 bases, with 10 bases separating them. Germline CDR1 and CDR2: SGHTA and FQGNSA. This record belongs to a study of regulatory dendritic cells for organ transplantation. Findings of the study overall: Of resting T cell subsets, memory CD8+ had the most alloreactive clonotypes. Between individuals, the alloreactive memory CD8+ T cell pool differed considerably. Naive T cells showed high diversity, memory cells less, memory CD8+ least.

CD4+ or CD8+ T cells were sorted as naive CD45RA+ or memory CD45RO+. The chain has TRBV7-2 and TRBJ1-1; weak D call: TRBD1 (5 bases). Source material: memory CD4+ T cells from blood. Subset denoted: CD45RO+ memory T cells. The clonotype originates from a human donor in good health. The CDR3 DNA reads as TGTGCCAGCAGCTTATTCCAGGGAGACACTGAAGCTTTCTTT. It is translated as CASSLFQGDTEAFF.